The following is a TCR beta chain sequence with its context. Its antigen is still unknown. No much larger clone exists at a distance of one base, and base qualities are not known. These data are taken from a study of T cell repertoires in cytomegalovirus infection (dated by TCRdb to between 2018 and 2021). Concerning the study at large: Because public TCR beta signatures pointed to carriage of CMV infection together with the matching HLA type, the HLA type of each donor mattered for the analysis. Summary of the overall study and its limitations: In the ex vivo response, HLA-C-restricted CMV-specific TCR beta clonotypes were dominant, and in two of eight donors the single most frequent clonotype came from this HLA-C-restricted group. Cumulative frequency of public TCR beta family members discriminated carriers of CMV infection plus the relevant HLA type in this cohort and an independent roughly 350-donor cohort.

The V and J ends are trimmed by 7 bases and 4 bases, leaving 5 bases between them. The germline V gene (reference sequence) supplies CDR1 MNHNY and CDR2 SVGAGI. The CDR3 measures 11 amino acids from cysteine to phenylalanine. The only DNA kept is the CDR3, 33 bases in frame from the first base. Sequenced on an Illumina HiSeq 1500. TCRdb reworked the public reads: Q25 trimming with fastp, MiXCR clone assembly, productive beta chains retained. CDR3 protein duplicates are merged, each entry listing the most common genes and DNA. Present in this sample are approximately 630,000 distinct CDR3 sequences, more than 20% of which were seen just once. 6.5% to 10% of the sample goes to the ten largest clones.

The V and J segments used are TRBV6-6 and TRBJ1-3; too little of a D gene remains to name it. Sequenced: CD8+ T cells from PBMCs. This clonotype originated in a human donor in good health (CMV status not recorded). Some clones in this sample may be carry-over from other donors' samples. The DNA sequence is given as TGTGCCAGCATAACCGGAAACACCATATATTTT. Protein translation: CASITGNTIYF.